This T cell receptor beta chain came from a study of technical replicates of blood from several donors. TCRdb's table, derived via immunoSEQ multiplex PCR, lists solely in-frame clones and lacks some. The sample has about 83,000 clones, about 97% seen once; the top ten hold about 0.33%. V was trimmed by 3 bases and J by 3 bases, leaving 17 bases between them. CDR1 and CDR2 from the germline V gene are MNHEY and SMNVEV (reference sequence). The CDR3 consists of 17 residues. This chain links TRBV27 with TRBJ2-2; maybe TRBD1 (7 bases). Material: T cells isolated from PBMCs. The TCR originated in a human donor in good health. The chain's CDR3 is CASSFGVGGGDTGELFF. CDR3 in DNA: TGTGCCAGCAGTTTCGGGGTTGGAGGGGGCGACACCGGGGAGCTGTTTTTT.